This TCR beta chain is drawn from a study of tumor-infiltrating lymphocytes in primary liver carcinoma. Study-level information: Primary liver carcinomas in the patients were surgically resected. Regardless of tissue type, samples showed similar yields of roughly 3.5 to 7.5 million productive TCRbeta reads. Study outcomes and limitations: Samples were bulk unsorted, so CD4+ and CD8+ repertoires were not compared. Blood's top-250-clone fraction was significantly lower than that of tumors (p = 0.039).

The researchers produced TCR beta cDNA from around 500 ng total RNA with a constant-region primer. Three rounds of nested multiplex PCR with slightly modified ARM-PCR produced TCR beta libraries. With TRBV1-TRBV30 forward primers and a C-beta reverse primer, the first two PCR rounds were run for approximately 10 cycles each. One entry per CDR3 protein, called by TCRdb with MiXCR from the multiplex PCR reads. Of roughly 180,000 distinct CDR3 sequences in the sample, about 60% were seen once. Researchers drew blood RNA from unsorted whole blood and extracted germline DNA as well. The CDR3 sequence is 13 residues long. Germline V CDR1 and CDR2: MNHEY, SVGAGI. V was trimmed by 3 bases and J by 3 bases, leaving 6 bases between them. Comment on this clonotype: The antigen is undetermined.

The receptor's source is a man in his forties with primary liver carcinoma and hepatitis B virus infection. Sequencing was done on a sample of peripheral blood. This sequence joins TRBV6-5 and TRBJ2-1, with no clear D. The CDR3 region has the DNA TGTGCCAGCAGTTATAACCACTACAATGAGCAGTTCTTC. This encodes CASSYNHYNEQFF.